What follows are 31 T cell receptor beta chains derived from one specimen sequenced in a study of shared clonotypes between healthy human individuals. Produced via immunoSEQ multiplex PCR; TCRdb's table is partial and in-frame only. This sample has around 2.5 million clones, with over 85% found just once. Input material: naive CD4+ T cells from PBMCs. Sample subset: CD45RA+ positively selected. Source of these receptors: a man between 18 and 35 years old in good health. Some clones in this sample may be carry-over from other donors' samples.

This clone was detected a few times. The chain employs TRBV6-4 and TRBJ1-1; D is unclear. CDR3 length: 14 residues. V was clipped by 6 bases and J by 0 bases, with 11 bases between them. Looked up from germline, CDR1 is MRHNA and CDR2 is SNTAGT. CDR3 bases: TGTGCCAGCAGCGTGGACGGGTTGAACACTGAAGCTTTCTTT. This encodes CASSVDGLNTEAFF.

The V and J genes are TRBV6-4 and TRBJ2-7; 8 bases align to TRBD1. Germline CDR1 is MRHNA and CDR2 is SNTAGT. The CDR3 length is 16 residues. The V gene end was trimmed by 6 bases and the J gene end by 5 bases; junction bases not matched to a gene: 15. CDR3 loop: CASRSFRDRPFNEQYF. As DNA, the CDR3 is TGTGCCAGCAGATCCTTCCGGGACAGGCCGTTTAACGAGCAGTACTTC.

This chain links TRBV11-2 with TRBJ2-7; 7 bases map to TRBD1. Germline-derived CDR1 and CDR2 are SGHAT and FQNNGV. The CDR3 length is 14 residues. V gave up 5 bases and J gave up 1 base; unmatched junction bases: 5. CDR3 DNA sequence: TGTGCCAGCAGCCGGACAGGAGTTTCCTACGAGCAGTACTTC. This gives the protein CASSRTGVSYEQYF.

This clone came up once. This chain joins TRBV6-1 and TRBJ1-2; tentatively, D is TRBD1 (6 bases). Trimming removed 1 base at V and 4 bases at J, with 13 bases between. Germline CDR1 reads MNHNS; CDR2 reads SASEGT. This CDR3 region has 15 residues. The DNA of the CDR3 is TGTGCCAGCAGTGAAGGGGGGGGCCGGGCCTATGGCTACACCTTC. As protein: CASSEGGGRAYGYTF.

The V gene is TRBV5-1, the J gene TRBJ1-4; tentative D call: TRBD1 (5 bases). The V gene's germline CDR1 is SGHRS and CDR2 YFSETQ. Trimming shortened V by 0 bases and J by 6 bases, and 9 bases separated the two germline ends. The CDR3 sequence is 14 residues long. CDR3 sequence: CASSLDRSYEKLFF. CDR3 nucleotide sequence: TGCGCCAGCAGCTTGGACAGGTCTTATGAAAAACTGTTTTTT.

The chain has TRBV6-6 and TRBJ2-1; 9 bases map to TRBD2. This CDR3 contains 14 residues. V lost 0 bases, J lost 9 bases, and 3 bases stayed unmatched. Germline CDR1 and CDR2: MNHNY and SVGAGI (reference sequence). The CDR3 DNA reads TGTGCCAGCAGTTACTCTCTAGCGGGACCTGAGCAGTTCTTC. As protein: CASSYSLAGPEQFF.

The gene calls are TRBV5-6 and TRBJ1-3; no clear D gene. V was pared by 1 base and J by 0 bases, with 8 bases between. The CDR3 length is 15 residues. Germline V gene sequence: CDR1 SGHDT, CDR2 YYEEEE. The CDR3, as DNA: TGTGCCAGCAGCTTGTACGTGGGCTCTGGAAACACCATATATTTT. This gives the protein CASSLYVGSGNTIYF.

The chain couples TRBV4-1 to TRBJ2-2, with 11 bases matching TRBD2. Germline-derived CDR1 and CDR2 are MGHRA and YSYEKL. V lost 1 base to trimming and J lost 7 bases; unmatched junction nucleotides: 5. The CDR3 consists of 16 residues. CDR3 amino acids: CASSQGLAGRVGELFF. The DNA for the CDR3 is TGCGCCAGCAGCCAAGGACTAGCGGGACGTGTCGGGGAGCTGTTTTTT.

The V call is TRBV19, the J call TRBJ2-2, with no clear D. Trimming removed 3 bases at V and 2 bases at J, with 13 bases between. Germline V gene data show CDR1 as LNHDA and CDR2 as SQIVND (reference sequence). The CDR3 runs to 16 residues. In DNA, the CDR3 is TGTGCCAGTAGTATCCGCCCCCCCCCTAACACCGGGGAGCTGTTTTTT. Amino acid sequence: CASSIRPPPNTGELFF.

Details on this clone: Germline is not matched at one junction end, which may reflect a read error. The rearrangement joins TRBV29-1 to TRBJ1-1; TRBD1 is a possible D gene (5 bases). Germline V CDR1 and CDR2: SQVTM, ANQGSEA. This CDR3 contains 14 residues. The CDR3 DNA sequence: TGCAGCGTTGAAGTCGGACACGGGAACGCTGAAGCTTTCTTT. Translated: CSVEVGHGNAEAFF.

In regard to this clone: Other nucleotide sequences from this sample produce the same CDR3. The chain joins TRBV15 to TRBJ1-1; D call uncertain. Germline V gives CDR1 LNHNV, CDR2 YYDKDF (reference sequence). CDR3 size: 13 residues. The V end was cut by 0 bases, the J end by 5 bases, with 7 bases between. CDR3: CATSRDPGTEAFF. CDR3 DNA: TGTGCCACCAGCAGAGATCCGGGGACTGAAGCTTTCTTT.

With regard to this clone: Other nucleotide sequences from this sample produce the same CDR3. The chain employs TRBV7-3 and TRBJ2-3; TRBD1 might be the D (6 bases). The CDR3 consists of 14 residues. Trimming shortened V by 4 bases and J by 0 bases, and 8 bases separated the two germline ends. Germline V CDR1 and CDR2: SGHTA, FQGTGA. The CDR3: CASSSGQSTDTQYF. The CDR3, as DNA: TGTGCCAGCAGCTCTGGACAGAGCACAGATACGCAGTATTTT.

This chain links TRBV5-6 with TRBJ2-7; 8 bases fit TRBD1. The CDR3 loop spans 15 amino acids. With 4 bases clipped from V and 0 bases from J, the junction kept 6 bases outside the gene matches. Germline CDR1 and CDR2: SGHDT and YYEEEE. The CDR3 nucleotides read TGTGCCAGCAGCATCACAGGGGGTAGCTCCTACGAGCAGTACTTC. Translating it yields CASSITGGSSYEQYF.

This chain uses TRBV5-1 with TRBJ2-7, with a weak D call TRBD1 (5 bases). V lost 2 bases, J lost 2 bases, and 11 bases lay in between. The germline V gene has CDR1 SGHRS and CDR2 YFSETQ. The CDR3 runs to 14 residues. This chain's CDR3 is CASSFTGTPYEQYF. The CDR3 DNA is TGCGCCAGCAGCTTTACAGGTACTCCCTACGAGCAGTACTTC.

The chain couples TRBV29-1 to TRBJ2-5, with D unclear. The CDR3 is 14 amino acids. Trimming removed 4 bases at V and 2 bases at J, with 14 bases between. Germline V gives CDR1 SQVTM, CDR2 ANQGSEA. The CDR3 here is CSVVQSTAQETQYF. CDR3 sequence (DNA): TGCAGCGTTGTACAGAGCACGGCTCAAGAGACCCAGTACTTC. Looking up the rest from reference TRBV29-1 and TRBJ2-5 gives the full variable domain: SAVISQKPSRDICQRGTSLTIQCQVDSQVTMMFWYRQQPGQSLTLIATANQGSEATYESGFVIDKFPISRPNLTFSTLTVSNMSPEDSSIYLCSVVQSTAQETQYFGPGTRLLVL.

The V and J genes are TRBV7-2 and TRBJ2-5; TRBD2 matches at 9 bases. V gave up 6 bases and J gave up 5 bases; unmatched junction bases: 10. The CDR3 spans 15 residues. CDR1 is SGHTA, CDR2 FQGNSA, per germline. The CDR3 spells CASRQRAGGLETQYF. In DNA, the CDR3 is TGTGCCAGCAGGCAGAGGGCGGGAGGGTTGGAGACCCAGTACTTC.

The genes are TRBV7-2 and TRBJ1-1; D might be TRBD1 (5 bases). The V gene lost 2 bases and the J gene lost 6 bases, with 13 bases spanning the gap. The CDR3 has 14 amino acids. Germline V CDR1 and CDR2: SGHTA, FQGNSA. CDR3 in DNA: TGTGCCAGCAGCTTATTAGGGGTGGTGCCTGAAGCTTTCTTT. Protein: CASSLLGVVPEAFF.

The chain joins TRBV7-3 to TRBJ2-5; TRBD2 agrees at 14 bases. Germline-derived CDR1 and CDR2 are SGHTA and FQGTGA. The V and J ends lost 5 bases and 5 bases, in that order; junction bases with no gene match: 13. CDR3 length equals 18 residues. The CDR3 reads CASSPGTSGRGGLETQYF. In DNA form, the CDR3 reads TGTGCCAGCAGCCCGGGGACTAGCGGGAGAGGCGGGTTGGAGACCCAGTACTTC. The full variable domain, its missing parts supplied by reference TRBV7-3 and TRBJ2-5, is GAGVSQTPSNKVTEKGKYVELRCDPISGHTALYWYRQSLGQGPEFLIYFQGTGAADDSGLPNDRFFAVRPEGSVSTLKIQRTERGDSAVYLCASSPGTSGRGGLETQYFGPGTRLLVL.

This chain links TRBV2 with TRBJ2-5, with D unclear. Germline V gene lookup returns CDR1 SNHLY and CDR2 FYNNEI. This CDR3 is 13 amino acids long. V was trimmed by 9 bases and J by 4 bases, leaving 15 bases between them. In DNA, the CDR3 is TGTGCCAGAATACCGGGCCCCAGAGAGACCCAGTACTTC. Translated, it gives CARIPGPRETQYF.

This sequence joins TRBV15 and TRBJ1-6; TRBD1 agrees at 7 bases. V gave up 5 bases and J gave up 8 bases; unmatched junction bases: 6. The CDR3 is 14 residues long. Germline CDR1 and CDR2: LNHNV and YYDKDF (reference sequence). The CDR3 loop is CATSGRDSYSPLHF. CDR3 nucleotides: TGTGCCACCAGCGGCCGGGACAGTTATTCACCCCTCCACTTT.

For the CDR3, the DNA is TGTGCCTGGAGTGTTCCAGCAGGGAGGCGTCAGCCCCAGCATTTT. This encodes CAWSVPAGRRQPQHF. V gene TRBV30 combines with J gene TRBJ1-5; D is possibly TRBD1 (5 bases). This CDR3 comprises 15 residues. Trimming removed 0 bases at V and 6 bases at J, with 15 bases between. Germline V gives CDR1 GTSNPN, CDR2 SVGIG (reference sequence). The full variable domain, its missing parts supplied by reference TRBV30 and TRBJ1-5, is SQTIHQWPATLVQPVGSPLSLECTVEGTSNPNLYWYRQAAGRGLQLLFYSVGIGQISSEVPQNLSASRPQDRQFILSSKKLLLSDSGFYLCAWSVPAGRRQPQHFGDGTRLSIL.

The V gene is TRBV10-2, the J gene TRBJ2-7; no definite D call. This CDR3 region has 15 residues. CDR1 and CDR2 (germline): WSHSY, SAAADI. With 2 bases removed from V and 2 bases from J, the gap between germline ends came to 13 bases. The CDR3 protein is CASSERQVGTYEQYF. CDR3 nucleotide sequence: TGCGCCAGCAGTGAGCGGCAGGTCGGAACCTACGAGCAGTACTTC.

This chain connects TRBV7-2 to TRBJ2-3; 9 nucleotides line up with TRBD2. There are 15 residues in the CDR3. CDR1 SGHTA and CDR2 FQGNSA come from the germline V gene. The trim removed 6 bases at V and 5 bases at J, leaving 9 bases unmatched. This CDR3 reads CASSPGAGGIDTQYF. In nucleotides, the CDR3 is TGTGCCAGCAGTCCTGGGGCGGGAGGGATAGATACGCAGTATTTT. Using reference TRBV7-2 and TRBJ2-3 for the parts outside the CDR3, the full variable domain is GAGVSQSPSNKVTEKGKDVELRCDPISGHTALYWYRQSLGQGLEFLIYFQGNSAPDKSGLPSDRFSAERTGGSVSTLTIQRTQQEDSAVYLCASSPGAGGIDTQYFGPGTRLTVL.

The V gene is TRBV2, the J gene TRBJ2-2; TRBD2 might be the D (6 bases). Germline CDR1 and CDR2: SNHLY and FYNNEI. V lost 7 bases and J 6 bases, leaving 18 bases between the germline ends. This CDR3 region has 15 residues. CDR3 region: CASTTRLDISGELFF. CDR3 DNA: TGTGCCAGCACCACCAGACTAGATATCTCCGGGGAGCTGTTTTTT. Filled out from reference TRBV2 and TRBJ2-2, the complete variable domain reads EPEVTQTPSHQVTQMGQEVILRCVPISNHLYFYWYRQILGQKVEFLVSFYNNEISEKSEIFDDQFSVERPDGSNFTLKIRSTKLEDSAMYFCASTTRLDISGELFFGEGSRLTVL.

The chain employs TRBV5-1 and TRBJ2-2; D remains ambiguous. There are 14 residues in the CDR3. Trimming removed 5 bases from V and 2 bases from J, with 10 bases in between. Germline CDR1 and CDR2: SGHRS and YFSETQ. This CDR3 reads CASSRGPNTGELFF. As DNA, the CDR3 is TGCGCCAGCAGTCGTGGACCCAACACCGGGGAGCTGTTTTTT.

The chain uses TRBV7-3 and TRBJ2-2; TRBD2 aligns across 8 bases. The CDR3 contains 16 residues. J was trimmed by 4 bases and V by 5 bases; bases with no gene match: 9. Germline V gene sequence: CDR1 SGHTA, CDR2 FQGTGA. CDR3 sequence: CASSPPGTSGTGELFF. As DNA, the CDR3 is TGTGCCAGCAGCCCTCCGGGGACTAGTGGCACCGGGGAGCTGTTTTTT.

The chain couples TRBV10-2 to TRBJ1-2; no firm D call. The CDR3 is 12 amino acids. The ends were cut back, 9 bases at V and 11 bases at J, with 19 bases in the middle. The germline CDR1 and CDR2 sequences are WSHSY and SAAADI. DNA for the CDR3: TGCGCCAGTTCCCCCCGACGGGTAACATACACCTTC. It is translated as CASSPRRVTYTF.

The chain joins TRBV27 to TRBJ2-7; D not certain. The CDR3 sequence is 12 residues long. CDR1 is MNHEY, CDR2 SMNVEV, per germline (reference sequence). Trimming took off 7 bases at V and 7 bases at J, with 14 bases between the two ends. The CDR3 sequence is CASTSLAREQYF. DNA of the CDR3: TGTGCCAGCACTAGTCTTGCAAGGGAGCAGTACTTC.

The rearrangement links TRBV11-2 to TRBJ2-7; 8 bases are shared with TRBD2. Trimming took 5 bases from V and 2 from J; bases not matched to a gene: 14. Per the germline V gene, CDR1 is SGHAT and CDR2 is FQNNGV. The CDR3 covers 17 residues. CDR3: CASSQISGVKITYEQYF. CDR3 nucleotide sequence: TGTGCCAGCAGCCAAATTAGCGGGGTGAAAATCACCTACGAGCAGTACTTC.

A single count supports this clone. The J gene is TRBJ2-7, the V gene TRBV6-1; TRBD1 matches 8 bases. This CDR3 comprises 13 residues. Unmatched junction bases numbered 5, after V lost 9 bases and J lost 1 base. Germline V gene sequence: CDR1 MNHNS, CDR2 SASEGT. This chain's CDR3 is CASGQGISYEQYF. The CDR3 DNA reads TGTGCCAGTGGACAGGGAATATCCTACGAGCAGTACTTC.

This chain's CDR3 is CASSYVQIQGAFF. The CDR3 nucleotides read TGTGCCAGCAGTTACGTACAGATCCAAGGAGCTTTCTTT. The genes are TRBV6-6 and TRBJ1-1; unclear D gene. V shed 2 bases and J shed 10 bases, with 14 bases lying between them. CDR1 and CDR2 from the germline V gene are MNHNY and SVGAGI (reference sequence). CDR3 size: 13 residues.